The 11 T cell receptor beta chains given below trace back to one sample, sequenced in a study of T cell responses to AZD1222 COVID-19 vaccine. TCRdb's copy holds only in-frame clones and misses some; the assay was immunoSEQ multiplex PCR. The sample has about 92,000 clones, under 95% seen once. Sequencing was performed on peripheral blood, taken on day 0 of AZD1222 vaccination. These receptors were taken from an adult in good health.

The rearrangement uses TRBV2 and TRBJ2-1; D is uncertain. The germline CDR1 and CDR2 sequences are SNHLY and FYNNEI. V lost 1 base to trimming and J lost 0 bases, with 7 bases between them. This CDR3 has 15 residues. Here the CDR3 reads CASSEGPSSYNEQFF. CDR3 sequence (DNA): TGTGCCAGCAGTGAAGGGCCAAGCTCCTACAATGAGCAGTTCTTC.

The V call is TRBV9, the J call TRBJ2-2; D could derive from TRBD1 or TRBD2 (5 bases each). V lost 2 bases to trimming and J lost 0 bases, with 8 bases between them. The CDR3 sequence is 15 residues long. In germline, CDR1 is SGDLS, CDR2 YYNGEE. The CDR3 loop reads CASSVRGANTGELFF. Written as DNA, the CDR3 is TGTGCCAGCAGCGTGCGAGGGGCGAACACCGGGGAGCTGTTTTTT.

The rearrangement joins TRBV7-9 to TRBJ2-1, with 12 positions matching TRBD2. CDR1 SEHNR and CDR2 FQNEAQ come from the germline V gene (reference sequence). The trim removed 5 bases at V and 9 bases at J, leaving 11 bases unmatched. The CDR3 covers 16 residues. The CDR3 is CASSKRLAGDQVEQFF. As DNA, the CDR3 is TGTGCCAGCAGCAAGCGACTAGCGGGGGATCAGGTTGAGCAGTTCTTC.

The rearrangement joins TRBV12-5 to TRBJ1-1, with 7 bases lining up with TRBD1. Germline CDR1 LGHNT, CDR2 FRNRAP. The CDR3 length is 13 residues. Trimming took 7 bases from V and 5 from J; bases not matched to a gene: 7. The CDR3 sequence: CASALRGGTEAFF. CDR3 sequence (DNA): TGTGCTAGTGCTCTCAGGGGGGGAACTGAAGCTTTCTTT.

This clone is classed as medium-sized. This rearrangement joins TRBV9 to TRBJ1-2; 9 positions agree with TRBD1. Germline V lookup: CDR1 SGDLS, CDR2 YYNGEE. The CDR3 contains 18 residues. J gave up 0 bases and V 4 bases, and 13 bases lay outside the gene matches. CDR3 DNA: TGTGCCAGCAGCTCCCCGTACAGGGGGCCGATTACTAACTATGGCTACACCTTC. Its translation: CASSSPYRGPITNYGYTF.

The chain uses TRBV14 and TRBJ1-1; D uncertain. V was shortened by 4 bases and J by 0 bases, with 6 bases between the two germline ends. CDR3 length equals 13 residues. CDR1 is SGHDN, CDR2 FVKESK, per germline. The CDR3 DNA reads as TGTGCCAGCAGCCTAAGCCTGAACACTGAAGCTTTCTTT. Amino acids: CASSLSLNTEAFF.

The chain links TRBV6-5 to TRBJ1-2, with a tentative D call TRBD1 (6 bases). The CDR3 sequence is 14 residues long. The germline gives CDR1 MNHEY, CDR2 SVGAGI. The germline V and J ends were trimmed by 6 bases and 4 bases, with 15 bases remaining between them. In DNA, the CDR3 is TGTGCCAGCAGAACCACAATAGGGGGCTATGGCTACACCTTC. The encoded protein is CASRTTIGGYGYTF.

Here the CDR3 DNA reads TGTGCCAGCACTGGTGGCTACAGGTTGGGGGAGCAGTACTTC. Its protein product is CASTGGYRLGEQYF. The J gene is TRBJ2-7, the V gene TRBV6-5, with D possibly being TRBD1 (5 bases). The V gene lost 7 bases and the J gene lost 7 bases, with 20 bases spanning the gap. Germline V gene lookup returns CDR1 MNHEY and CDR2 SVGAGI. The CDR3 loop spans 14 amino acids.

The rearrangement uses TRBV11-1 and TRBJ2-1; a weak D match, TRBD2 (5 bases). V lost 5 bases to trimming and J lost 5 bases, with 16 bases between them. The CDR3 is made up of 15 amino acids. Germline V gene data show CDR1 as SGHAT and CDR2 as FQDESV (reference sequence). This CDR3 reads CASSKRTFGDNEQFF. The CDR3, as DNA: TGTGCCAGCAGCAAGCGGACCTTTGGTGACAATGAGCAGTTCTTC.

With regard to this clone: Compared with germline, one end of the junction differs, possibly owing to a read error. The rearrangement uses TRBV19 and TRBJ2-7; D unresolved. This CDR3 is built from 11 residues. CDR1 and CDR2 from the germline V gene are LNHDA and SQIVND (reference sequence). CDR3 in amino acids: CASSSPYVQYF. In nucleotides, the CDR3 is TGTGCCAGTAGTTCCCCCTACGTGCAGTACTTC.

A few counts support this clone. J is TRBJ1-4 and V is TRBV4-2; TRBD1 agrees at 8 bases. The CDR3 extends over 17 amino acids. V shed 1 base, J shed 3 bases, and the junction held 7 bases outside the gene matches. Germline values: CDR1 LGHNA, CDR2 YNFKEQ. In DNA, the CDR3 is TGTGCCAGCAGCCAAGCCGTCAAGGACAGGGCTAATGAAAAACTGTTTTTT. It codes for CASSQAVKDRANEKLFF.